This T cell receptor (beta chain) was sequenced in a study of Ad26.COV2.S vaccination and SARS-CoV-2 variants. General study results and limits: Substantial breadth in spike-specific CD8+ and CD4+ T cell responses was reportedly seen after vaccination. Possibly, TCR breadth and depth analyses underestimated total T cell responses. Individuals receiving vaccine had higher spike-specific TCR breadth than placebo recipients did.

The protocol was immunoSEQ multiplex PCR, while the TCRdb copy is restricted to in-frame clones and leaves out a portion. The table shows some 300,000 clones, with 70% to 90% occurring only once. To note about this clone: Its antigen is unknown.

Trimming removed 0 bases at V and 4 bases at J, with 16 bases between. The CDR3 sequence is 16 residues long. The V gene's germline CDR1 is SGDLS and CDR2 YYNGEE. Indicated treatment: about 20 received Ad26.COV2.S at low or high dose, single or two shots; about five received placebo; per-sample allocation not given. Sampling was performed 63 days after the first vaccine or placebo injection. In the vaccine, an Ad26 vector expressed the SARS-CoV-2 spike of the Wuhan strain. The TCR was taken from a person between 18 and 59 years old who received the Ad26.COV2.S COVID-19 vaccine or a placebo. Sequences were derived from peripheral blood, sampled in a trial of Ad26.COV2.S vaccine versus placebo. V is TRBV9 and J is TRBJ1-2; D not certain. The CDR3: CASSVAGRRNSYGYTF. The CDR3 DNA is TGTGCCAGCAGCGTAGCCGGGCGGAGAAACAGCTATGGCTACACCTTC. Variable domain in full (rest from reference TRBV9 and TRBJ1-2): DSGVTQTPKHLITATGQRVTLRCSPRSGDLSVYWYQQSLDQGLQFLIQYYNGEERAKGNILERFSAQQFPDLHSELNLSSLELGDSALYFCASSVAGRRNSYGYTFGSGTRLTVV.